The source of this TCR beta chain is a study of blood T cells in healthy people across ages. This clonotype was observed a handful of times. What it binds is unknown. Primers used in a second PCR of about 6 to 12 cycles were a sample-barcoded 5' primer and a J-beta primer mix. From the 5' RACE reads, TCRdb called clonotypes with MiXCR, one entry per CDR3 protein. The sample consists of about 540,000 distinct CDR3 sequences, around 24% of them appearing once. General study results and limits: Naive CD4+ cell counts and diversity both ran higher in long-lived than in aged donors.

J was trimmed by 8 bases and V by 8 bases; bases with no gene match: 9. Germline CDR1 reads KGHSH; CDR2 reads LQKENI. The CDR3 extends over 13 amino acids. These data were also reused for a study on T cells of mothers and their children. From that report: Mother-child pairs who were related displayed a slightly higher overlap than unrelated pairs, a difference that was non-significant.

Material: blood. This sequence originates from a boy between 10 and 17 years old in good health. The V call is TRBV18, the J call TRBJ2-1; 7 nucleotides match TRBD1. The CDR3, as DNA: TGTGCCAGCAGCCGACAGGGCAACGATGAGCAGTTCTTC. It encodes CASSRQGNDEQFF.